Shown below are 25 T cell receptor beta chains from a single sample sequenced in a study of CD8 T cells in ankylosing spondylitis. TCRdb analysed the 5' RACE reads with MiXCR anew, one entry per CDR3 protein. The table has 150,000 to 200,000 distinct CDR3 sequences, around a third seen once. Material: synovial fluid, either unsorted or a sorted T cell fraction (not recorded which). The receptor set was obtained from a male donor with ankylosing spondylitis.

This clonotype was recorded a few times. The J gene is TRBJ1-2, the V gene TRBV10-3, with D possibly TRBD1 on 5 matching bases. Germline CDR1 is ENHRY and CDR2 is SYGVKD. Trimming stripped 0 bases from V and 3 bases from J, with 8 bases between. The CDR3 is 14 residues long. The CDR3, as DNA: TGTGCCATCAGTGAGTCTGGGGGGGACTATGGCTACACCTTC. Its protein product is CAISESGGDYGYTF.

The table lists this clonotype with many counts. The V call is TRBV11-2, the J call TRBJ2-5, with 9 bases identical to TRBD2. J was trimmed by 4 bases and V by 0 bases; bases with no gene match: 9. Germline V CDR1 and CDR2: SGHAT, FQNNGV. CDR3 length equals 17 residues. The CDR3, as DNA: TGTGCCAGCAGCTTAGAAGTGGCGGGAGGGATAAGAGAGACCCAGTACTTC. Its translation is CASSLEVAGGIRETQYF. The variable domain in full, with the rest retrieved from reference TRBV11-2 and TRBJ2-5, is EAGVAQSPRYKIIEKRQSVAFWCNPISGHATLYWYQQILGQGPKLLIQFQNNGVVDDSQLPKDRFSAERLKGVDSTLKIQPAKLEDSAVYLCASSLEVAGGIRETQYFGPGTRLLVL.

The gene calls are TRBV7-2 and TRBJ2-4; D call uncertain. This CDR3 contains 14 residues. Germline values: CDR1 SGHTA, CDR2 FQGNSA. Trimming took 2 bases from V and 2 from J, leaving 7 bases between them. The CDR3 loop is CASSLSETKNIQYF. The CDR3 bases are TGTGCCAGCAGCTTATCGGAGACCAAAAACATTCAGTACTTC.

This chain joins TRBV6-1 and TRBJ1-5; D remains ambiguous. The germline V gene has CDR1 MNHNS and CDR2 SASEGT. CDR3 length: 16 amino acids. Trimming stripped 2 bases from V and 0 bases from J, with 11 bases between. The chain's CDR3 is CASSESTAYSNQPQHF. CDR3 nucleotide sequence: TGTGCCAGCAGTGAAAGCACAGCTTATAGCAATCAGCCCCAGCATTTT.

This rearrangement joins TRBV18 to TRBJ2-2; D uncertain. Per the germline V gene, CDR1 is KGHSH and CDR2 is LQKENI. There are 16 residues in the CDR3. The ends were cut back, 0 bases at V and 1 base at J, with 9 bases in the middle. CDR3 nucleotide sequence: TGTGCCAGCTCACCACCCAGTACGGGGAACACCGGGGAGCTGTTTTTT. It translates to CASSPPSTGNTGELFF. The full variable domain, in which reference TRBV18 and TRBJ2-2 provide the parts outside the CDR3, is NAGVMQNPRHLVRRRGQEARLRCSPMKGHSHVYWYRQLPEEGLKFMVYLQKENIIDESGMPKERFSAEFPKEGPSILRIQQVVRGDSAAYFCASSPPSTGNTGELFFGEGSRLTVL.

This clonotype was found a few times. The chain uses TRBV5-5 and TRBJ2-5; D unresolved. The CDR3 contains 14 residues. Germline CDR1 reads SGHKS; CDR2 reads YYEKEE (reference sequence). Deletions cut 2 bases from V and 1 base from J, with 9 bases between. The CDR3 sequence: CASSLVPLQETQYF. Written as DNA, the CDR3 is TGTGCCAGCAGCTTAGTCCCGCTCCAAGAGACCCAGTACTTC. Full variable domain (rest looked up from reference TRBV5-5 and TRBJ2-5): DAGVTQSPTHLIKTRGQQVTLRCSPISGHKSVSWYQQVLGQGPQFIFQYYEKEERGRGNFPDRFSARQFPNYSSELNVNALLLGDSALYLCASSLVPLQETQYFGPGTRLLVL.

This chain joins TRBV18 and TRBJ1-5; possible D gene TRBD1, 6 bases. Trimming cost V 4 bases and J 6 bases, with 13 bases left between them. Germline CDR1 is KGHSH and CDR2 is LQKENI. CDR3 length: 14 residues. CDR3 loop: CASSRSGARQPQHF. In DNA, the CDR3 is TGTGCCAGCTCACGGTCGGGGGCGCGTCAGCCCCAGCATTTT.

There are a few counts of this clonotype. CDR3 coding DNA: TGTGCCAGCAGTTTATTGGGGGCCATAGCCAAAAACATTCAGTACTTC. Translated, it gives CASSLLGAIAKNIQYF. The rearrangement joins TRBV28 to TRBJ2-4; D is perhaps TRBD1 (6 bases). The CDR3 consists of 16 residues. The V and J ends lost 1 base and 0 bases respectively, with 10 bases between them. Germline V gene sequence: CDR1 MDHEN, CDR2 SYDVKM.

This sequence joins TRBV20-1 and TRBJ2-4, with 7 bases that match TRBD1. In germline, CDR1 is DFQATT, CDR2 SNEGSKA (reference sequence). The CDR3 is 15 residues long. The junction had 5 bases not matched to a gene; V was cut back by 3 bases and J by 0 bases. As DNA, the CDR3 is TGCAGTGCTAGTCTTACAGGGGTAGCCAAAAACATTCAGTACTTC. It translates to CSASLTGVAKNIQYF.

This clonotype was detected only a few times. V is TRBV29-1 and J is TRBJ2-3, with D possibly matching TRBD2 (6 bases). Deletions cut 6 bases from V and 4 bases from J, with 20 bases between. The CDR3 has 15 amino acids. Germline values: CDR1 SQVTM, CDR2 ANQGSEA. The CDR3, as DNA: TGCAGCGTGTCGGGGAGGCCGGTTGGGTCAGATACGCAGTATTTT. It specifies CSVSGRPVGSDTQYF.

The chain links TRBV2 to TRBJ2-1; tentative D call: TRBD1 (5 bases). The CDR3 consists of 13 residues. V was pared by 4 bases and J by 10 bases, with 14 bases between. In germline, CDR1 is SNHLY, CDR2 FYNNEI. As DNA, the CDR3 is TGTGCCAGCAGTGTTATGTTGAGGACAGAGCAGTTCTTC. Residues: CASSVMLRTEQFF.

This clonotype was seen ten or more times. The CDR3 reads CASSLPYRGTGELFF. Written as DNA, the CDR3 is TGTGCCAGCAGTTTACCTTACAGGGGCACCGGGGAGCTGTTTTTT. The rearrangement joins TRBV12-3 or TRBV12-4 to TRBJ2-2; 7 nucleotides align to TRBD1. J lost 4 bases, V lost 2 bases, and 4 bases had no gene match. CDR3 length: 15 amino acids.

The chain recombines TRBV18 with TRBJ2-7; TRBD1 is a possible D gene (7 bases). The CDR3 is 16 amino acids. Germline-derived CDR1 and CDR2 are KGHSH and LQKENI. V was trimmed by 2 bases and J by 2 bases, leaving 16 bases between them. The CDR3 reads CASSPGAGQGAYEQYF. The CDR3 nucleotides read TGTGCCAGCTCACCAGGCGCGGGGCAGGGGGCCTACGAGCAGTACTTC.

V usage is TRBV18 and J usage is TRBJ2-7; D not certain. Germline-derived CDR1 and CDR2 are KGHSH and LQKENI. The CDR3 covers 12 residues. Trimming pared 6 bases from V and 2 bases from J, leaving 8 bases between. As DNA, the CDR3 is TGTGCCAGCTCCGACACAGCCTACGAGCAGTACTTC. Its translation: CASSDTAYEQYF.

This rearrangement joins TRBV6-2 or TRBV6-3 to TRBJ2-4, with 8 bases that match TRBD1. The V segment lost 4 bases and the J segment 10 bases; nucleotides outside the gene matches: 15. CDR3 length: 16 amino acids. Germline assignment: CDR1 MNHEY and CDR2 SVGEGT. The CDR3 nucleotides read TGTGCCAGCAGTTCACCAGGCAGGGGGCGCCAGGATATTCAGTACTTC. Protein product: CASSSPGRGRQDIQYF.

The CDR3 region has the DNA TGCGCCAGCAGCCAAGAGTTGGGGGGACGAAATACGCAGTATTTT. Its translation: CASSQELGGRNTQYF. The chain links TRBV4-1 to TRBJ2-3; TRBD2 might be the D (6 bases). Trimming took 0 bases from V and 7 from J, leaving 14 bases between them. The CDR3 consists of 15 residues. From germline, CDR1 is MGHRA and CDR2 YSYEKL.

The table lists this clonotype with a few counts. V and J are TRBV2 and TRBJ2-1, with D possibly being TRBD1 (6 bases). Deletions cut 3 bases from V and 6 bases from J, with 15 bases between. CDR1 is SNHLY and CDR2 is FYNNEI in the germline V gene. The CDR3 contains 15 residues. The CDR3 DNA sequence: TGTGCCAGCAGTGAGCAGGGACACATATCCAATGAGCAGTTCTTC. It yields the protein CASSEQGHISNEQFF.

This clonotype was found a few times. The chain has TRBV5-1 and TRBJ1-2, with D perhaps TRBD1 (6 bases). The CDR3 has 15 residues. Deletions cut 4 bases from V and 3 bases from J, with 16 bases between. Germline V gene sequence: CDR1 SGHRS, CDR2 YFSETQ. The CDR3 loop is CASSLDPGEDYGYTF. For the CDR3, the DNA is TGCGCCAGCAGCCTGGACCCAGGGGAGGACTATGGCTACACCTTC.

The chain carries TRBV12-3 or TRBV12-4 and TRBJ2-6; D may be TRBD2 (5 bases). V lost 0 bases to trimming and J lost 4 bases, with 13 bases between them. CDR3 size: 17 residues. The CDR3 is CASSLALAGYGANVLTF. As DNA, the CDR3 is TGTGCCAGCAGTTTAGCGCTCGCGGGTTACGGGGCCAACGTCCTGACTTTC.

J is TRBJ2-3 and V is TRBV9; D unresolved. V was shortened by 7 bases and J by 6 bases, with 9 bases between the two germline ends. CDR1 and CDR2 (germline): SGDLS, YYNGEE. The CDR3 runs to 11 residues. DNA for the CDR3: TGTGCCAGCGCGTCTGGCGATACGCAGTATTTT. Translation gives CASASGDTQYF. The variable domain in full, completed from reference TRBV9 and TRBJ2-3, reads DSGVTQTPKHLITATGQRVTLRCSPRSGDLSVYWYQQSLDQGLQFLIQYYNGEERAKGNILERFSAQQFPDLHSELNLSSLELGDSALYFCASASGDTQYFGPGTRLTVL.

This clonotype was detected only a few times. The chain joins TRBV7-2 to TRBJ2-1, with 10 nucleotides matching TRBD2. The CDR3 runs 15 residues. The V gene's germline CDR1 is SGHTA and CDR2 FQGNSA. The V segment lost 5 bases and the J segment 2 bases; nucleotides outside the gene matches: 3. The chain's CDR3 is CASSRGTSAYNEQFF. The CDR3 coding sequence is TGTGCCAGCAGCCGTGGGACTAGCGCCTACAATGAGCAGTTCTTC.

The chain recombines TRBV24-1 with TRBJ2-3; no reliable D call. Trimming removed 3 bases from V and 4 bases from J, with 7 bases in between. Looked up from germline, CDR1 is KGHDR and CDR2 is SFDVKD. This CDR3 is 13 amino acids long. The CDR3 reads CATSDTTSDTQYF. DNA of the CDR3: TGTGCCACCAGTGATACGACTTCAGATACGCAGTATTTT.

J is TRBJ1-1 and V is TRBV5-1, with 9 bases matching TRBD1. The CDR3 covers 14 residues. From germline, CDR1 is SGHRS and CDR2 YFSETQ. V trimming: 5 bases; J trimming: 2 bases; junction bases outside the gene matches: 4. The CDR3 loop is CASRQGQGNTEAFF. The CDR3 DNA follows: TGCGCCAGCAGACAGGGACAGGGAAACACTGAAGCTTTCTTT.

The rearrangement joins TRBV5-1 to TRBJ1-1, with 8 bases identical to TRBD1. V was pared by 2 bases and J by 6 bases, with 3 bases of the junction left unmatched. Germline V gene data show CDR1 as SGHRS and CDR2 as YFSETQ. The CDR3 extends over 13 amino acids. The CDR3 coding sequence is TGCGCCAGCAGCTTACAACAGGGGGCTGAAGCTTTCTTT. As protein: CASSLQQGAEAFF.

This clonotype was recorded many times. The chain combines TRBV27 with TRBJ2-1; 8 bases align to TRBD1. Per the germline V gene, CDR1 is MNHEY and CDR2 is SMNVEV (reference sequence). V trimming: 8 bases; J trimming: 0 bases; junction bases outside the gene matches: 12. The CDR3 spans 17 residues. CDR3 nucleotides: TGTGCCAGCCAATTAAAGACAGGGGCGAGCTCCTACAATGAGCAGTTCTTC. Protein: CASQLKTGASSYNEQFF.